What follows is one TCR beta chain and its context. Looked up from germline, CDR1 is MGHRA and CDR2 is YSYEKL. V gave up 0 bases and J gave up 10 bases, with 15 bases separating them. The CDR3 is made up of 14 amino acids. Clones were sequenced by immunoSEQ multiplex PCR, and TCRdb holds only the in-frame ones, with some missing. The sample records 120,000 or so clones, roughly 90% being singletons. This record belongs to a study of cytomegalovirus exposure and HLA in healthy donors. The sequencing sample was made of PBMCs. The rearrangement uses TRBV4-1 and TRBJ1-1; D gene uncertain. The sequence was collected from a woman between 18 and 30 years old in good health and CMV-seronegative. The CDR3 sequence is CASSQDRAAGGAFF. CDR3 DNA: TGCGCCAGCAGCCAAGATAGGGCAGCGGGTGGAGCTTTCTTT.